The present TCR beta chain was sequenced within a study of blood T cell repertoires in COVID-19. Study details: T cells, B-cell-depleted T cells, or PBMCs provided the cDNA or gDNA that served as material.

How the authors handled the data: Reference gene primers were amplified, and this amplification served to estimate nucleated cell counts. Profiled with immunoSEQ multiplex PCR; TCRdb holds only in-frame clones, not every one. D and trimming come from the DNA, and the V and J calls and clone size come from that table. In the table there are some 150,000 clones, 70% to 90% of which are singletons. Trimming removed 8 bases from V and 10 bases from J; junction bases left unmatched: 6. Germline loops: CDR1 GTSNPN, CDR2 SVGIG (reference sequence). The CDR3 has 12 amino acids. The rearrangement links TRBV30 to TRBJ2-1, with 12 bases fitting TRBD2. The specimen sequenced was peripheral blood. This sequence was found in a human donor in a cohort sampled during active COVID-19. DNA for the CDR3: TGTGCCGGGACTAGCGGGTTGGGGGAGCAGTTCTTC. Its translation is CAGTSGLGEQFF.